A single sample is the source of the 22 T cell receptor beta chains below, sequenced in a study of OX40 agonist ivuxolimab in advanced cancers. Some clones are missing from TCRdb's copy, which holds only in-frame ones; the method was immunoSEQ multiplex PCR. The sample shows some 100,000 clones, 89% of them seen only once. Sequenced material: CD4+ or CD8+ T cells sorted from blood, taken in a trial of the OX40 agonist ivuxolimab. These receptors originate from an adult with an advanced solid tumor such as melanoma, head and neck, liver or kidney cancer.

V is TRBV15 and J is TRBJ2-1; unclear D gene. This CDR3 contains 15 residues. CDR1 LNHNV and CDR2 YYDKDF come from the germline V gene (reference sequence). Trimming shortened V by 5 bases and J by 2 bases, and 13 bases separated the two germline ends. In DNA form, the CDR3 reads TGTGCCACCAGCTTTGAGATTTCCACCTACAATGAGCAGTTCTTC. It specifies CATSFEISTYNEQFF.

The chain is built from TRBV5-1 and TRBJ1-2; 9 bases agree with TRBD1. CDR1 is SGHRS and CDR2 is YFSETQ in the germline V gene. Unmatched junction bases numbered 8, after V lost 4 bases and J lost 10 bases. The CDR3 spans 13 residues. CDR3 DNA sequence: TGCGCCAGCAGCCTCGGGACAGGGAGTTACTACACCTTC. Translated: CASSLGTGSYYTF.

The genes are TRBV16 and TRBJ1-5; 8 positions agree with TRBD1. Germline CDR1 is KGHSY and CDR2 is FQNENV. V dropped 5 bases and J dropped 4; count of bases not matched to a gene: 4. This CDR3 spans 14 amino acids. The CDR3 region has the DNA TGTGCCAGCAGCGGACAGGGTACAAATCAGCCCCAGCATTTT. Its protein product is CASSGQGTNQPQHF.

The V gene is TRBV9, the J gene TRBJ1-1, with no clear D. This CDR3 spans 15 amino acids. Trimming took off 2 bases at V and 3 bases at J, with 14 bases between the two ends. The germline gives CDR1 SGDLS, CDR2 YYNGEE. The CDR3 DNA is TGTGCCAGCAGCGTGGTCGCAGACATGGACACTGAAGCTTTCTTT. It is translated as CASSVVADMDTEAFF. Complete variable domain (other parts from reference TRBV9 and TRBJ1-1): DSGVTQTPKHLITATGQRVTLRCSPRSGDLSVYWYQQSLDQGLQFLIQYYNGEERAKGNILERFSAQQFPDLHSELNLSSLELGDSALYFCASSVVADMDTEAFFGQGTRLTVV.

The V call is TRBV28, the J call TRBJ2-3, with 8 bases identical to TRBD2. Trimming cost V 3 bases and J 2 bases; bases outside gene matches: 4. From germline, CDR1 is MDHEN and CDR2 SYDVKM. The CDR3 consists of 15 residues. CDR3 region: CASSLVAGFTDTQYF. As DNA, the CDR3 is TGTGCCAGCAGTTTGGTAGCGGGATTCACAGATACGCAGTATTTT.

The chain is built from TRBV18 and TRBJ1-5; a weak D match, TRBD1 (5 bases). Trimming stripped 3 bases from V and 6 bases from J, with 21 bases between. Germline V CDR1 and CDR2: KGHSH, LQKENI. The CDR3 has 17 amino acids. In DNA form, the CDR3 reads TGTGCCAGCTCACCTCTTCATAGGACATTCGGAGGTCAGCCCCAGCATTTT. Amino acid sequence: CASSPLHRTFGGQPQHF.

The J gene is TRBJ2-1, the V gene TRBV18; 9 bases map to TRBD1. The CDR3 sequence is 15 residues long. Germline V gene data show CDR1 as KGHSH and CDR2 as LQKENI. V trimming: 3 bases; J trimming: 4 bases; junction bases outside the gene matches: 4. The CDR3 is CASSPRTGVYNEQFF. The CDR3 DNA reads TGTGCCAGCTCACCCCGGACAGGGGTTTACAATGAGCAGTTCTTC. The whole variable domain, filled in from reference TRBV18 and TRBJ2-1, reads NAGVMQNPRHLVRRRGQEARLRCSPMKGHSHVYWYRQLPEEGLKFMVYLQKENIIDESGMPKERFSAEFPKEGPSILRIQQVVRGDSAAYFCASSPRTGVYNEQFFGPGTRLTVL.

The rearrangement uses TRBV7-6 and TRBJ2-1; possibly TRBD2 for D (5 bases). V lost 2 bases to trimming and J lost 3 bases, with 11 bases between them. CDR3 length equals 15 residues. CDR1 is SGHVS and CDR2 is FNYEAQ in the germline V gene. In DNA form, the CDR3 reads TGTGCCAGCAGCTTAAGTGACGGAGGCTACAATGAGCAGTTCTTC. Encoded protein: CASSLSDGGYNEQFF. Full variable domain (rest looked up from reference TRBV7-6 and TRBJ2-1): GAGVSQSPRYKVTKRGQDVALRCDPISGHVSLYWYRQALGQGPEFLTYFNYEAQQDKSGLPNDRFSAERPEGSISTLTIQRTEQRDSAMYRCASSLSDGGYNEQFFGPGTRLTVL.

The V call is TRBV6-1, the J call TRBJ1-5, with D maybe TRBD1 (5 bases). The germline V gene encodes CDR1 MNHNS and CDR2 SASEGT. Trimming pared 1 base from V and 4 bases from J, leaving 8 bases between. The CDR3 contains 14 residues. The CDR3 reads CASSEDGANQPQHF. The CDR3 region has the DNA TGTGCCAGCAGTGAAGATGGGGCGAATCAGCCCCAGCATTTT.

The V call is TRBV6-6, the J call TRBJ1-1; no firm D call. There are 11 residues in the CDR3. V was pared by 6 bases and J by 0 bases, with 2 bases between. Germline CDR1 is MNHNY and CDR2 is SVGAGI (reference sequence). The CDR3 sequence is CASRVNTEAFF. DNA for the CDR3: TGTGCCAGCAGGGTGAACACTGAAGCTTTCTTT.

The V call is TRBV6-5, the J call TRBJ2-5, with D tentatively TRBD1 or TRBD2 (6 bases each). Germline loops: CDR1 MNHEY, CDR2 SVGAGI. This CDR3 contains 14 residues. V was trimmed by 10 bases and J by 1 base, leaving 16 bases between them. The CDR3 DNA reads as TGTGCCACCGGGGACGGGGGCTCCCAAGAGACCCAGTACTTC. It translates to CATGDGGSQETQYF.

This chain uses TRBV15 with TRBJ2-1; TRBD2 matches 9 bases. The V gene's germline CDR1 is LNHNV and CDR2 YYDKDF (reference sequence). After removal of 5 bases from V and 4 bases from J, the junction contained 9 bases not matched to a gene. This CDR3 has 16 amino acids. The CDR3 nucleotides read TGTGCCACCAGCGGTGGGGGCGGGAGGGCATACAATGAGCAGTTCTTC. This encodes CATSGGGGRAYNEQFF.

The chain is built from TRBV28 and TRBJ1-1, with 9 bases identical to TRBD1. V lost 2 bases and J lost 6; bases outside the gene matches: 4. The CDR3 has 14 amino acids. CDR1 MDHEN and CDR2 SYDVKM come from the germline V gene. CDR3 in amino acids: CASSLPQGAAEAFF. CDR3 DNA sequence: TGTGCCAGCAGTTTACCACAGGGGGCGGCTGAAGCTTTCTTT.

V gene TRBV2 combines with J gene TRBJ2-7, with 7 bases fitting TRBD1. Germline loops: CDR1 SNHLY, CDR2 FYNNEI. The CDR3 covers 14 residues. J gave up 6 bases and V 5 bases, and 10 bases lay outside the gene matches. CDR3 sequence reads: CASSNDRVEPEQYF. Written as DNA, the CDR3 is TGTGCCAGCAGTAACGACAGGGTGGAGCCCGAGCAGTACTTC.

The chain uses TRBV30 and TRBJ1-2, with 9 bases aligning to TRBD1. The CDR3 has 14 amino acids. Germline V gene lookup returns CDR1 GTSNPN and CDR2 SVGIG (reference sequence). With 1 base clipped from V and 5 bases from J, the junction kept 5 bases outside the gene matches. The CDR3 spells CAWSAGTGPYGYTF. CDR3 bases: TGTGCCTGGAGTGCCGGGACAGGGCCTTATGGCTACACCTTC.

V gene TRBV6-1 combines with J gene TRBJ1-3; D uncertain. Germline V gives CDR1 MNHNS, CDR2 SASEGT. The CDR3 is 16 residues long. V lost 0 bases, J lost 4 bases, and 13 bases lay in between. This CDR3 is CASSEALRTRGNTIYF. CDR3 coding DNA: TGTGCCAGCAGTGAAGCGCTTAGGACGCGGGGAAACACCATATATTTT.

This chain links TRBV28 with TRBJ1-2; a weak D match, TRBD1 (6 bases). The V and J ends lost 10 bases and 2 bases respectively, with 8 bases between them. The CDR3 extends over 11 amino acids. Germline lookup yields CDR1 MDHEN and CDR2 SYDVKM. The CDR3 DNA follows: TGTGCCATCCAGGGGAACTATGGCTACACCTTC. This gives the protein CAIQGNYGYTF.

The chain couples TRBV5-1 to TRBJ1-3; the D gene is possibly TRBD1 (6 bases). The CDR3 length is 17 residues. From germline, CDR1 is SGHRS and CDR2 YFSETQ. The ends were cut back, 3 bases at V and 2 bases at J, with 18 bases in the middle. DNA for the CDR3: TGCGCCAGCAGCTCCCGCGGACAGCCCCGTCCTGGAAACACCATATATTTT. This sequence encodes CASSSRGQPRPGNTIYF.

Details on this clone: Other DNA sequences in this specimen translate into the identical CDR3. J is TRBJ1-3 and V is TRBV5-1; D is perhaps TRBD1 (5 bases). The germline V gene encodes CDR1 SGHRS and CDR2 YFSETQ. V gave up 0 bases and J gave up 2 bases, with 9 bases separating them. This CDR3 spans 15 amino acids. CDR3 region: CASSLAGAAGNTIYF. Here the CDR3 DNA reads TGCGCCAGCAGCTTGGCCGGGGCTGCTGGAAACACCATATATTTT.

The chain is built from TRBV29-1 and TRBJ1-1; no definite D call. Germline CDR1 reads SQVTM; CDR2 reads ANQGSEA. V was clipped by 1 base and J by 4 bases, with 4 bases between them. CDR3 length: 11 amino acids. The DNA of the CDR3 is TGCAGCGTTGAAGGGGGCACTGAAGCTTTCTTT. Protein product: CSVEGGTEAFF.

The chain couples TRBV27 to TRBJ1-2; 7 bases line up with TRBD1. With 5 bases clipped from V and 8 bases from J, the junction kept 11 bases outside the gene matches. Germline CDR1 is MNHEY and CDR2 is SMNVEV (reference sequence). The CDR3 has 14 amino acids. The CDR3 DNA reads TGTGCCAGCAGTCCTCGGGTGGAGGGGGCGGGCTACACCTTC. Protein: CASSPRVEGAGYTF.

The V and J genes are TRBV10-1 and TRBJ2-3; tentative D call: TRBD2 (6 bases). The V end lost 8 bases, the J end lost 6 bases, and 24 bases lay between the germline ends. The CDR3 is made up of 16 amino acids. Germline V gives CDR1 WNHNN, CDR2 SYGVQD (reference sequence). The CDR3 is CASFGALNGGTDTQYF. In nucleotides, the CDR3 is TGCGCCAGCTTTGGGGCCCTCAACGGGGGTACGGATACGCAGTATTTT.